Reported below is one TCR beta chain. This record comes from a study of T cell responses to AZD1222 COVID-19 vaccine. Generated by immunoSEQ multiplex PCR, the TCRdb table keeps only in-frame clones and is missing some. The sample carries some 200,000 clones, 85% to 95% recorded once. The clonotype was recovered from an adult in good health. The sequencing used peripheral blood, collected on day 0 of AZD1222 vaccination.

CDR3 DNA: TGTGCCAGCAGCTTGGACCAGAACACTGAAGCTTTCTTT. This encodes CASSLDQNTEAFF. The chain employs TRBV5-5 and TRBJ1-1; D uncertain. CDR1 SGHKS and CDR2 YYEKEE come from the germline V gene (reference sequence). The CDR3 sequence is 13 residues long. V dropped 0 bases and J dropped 1 base, with 4 bases sitting between them.